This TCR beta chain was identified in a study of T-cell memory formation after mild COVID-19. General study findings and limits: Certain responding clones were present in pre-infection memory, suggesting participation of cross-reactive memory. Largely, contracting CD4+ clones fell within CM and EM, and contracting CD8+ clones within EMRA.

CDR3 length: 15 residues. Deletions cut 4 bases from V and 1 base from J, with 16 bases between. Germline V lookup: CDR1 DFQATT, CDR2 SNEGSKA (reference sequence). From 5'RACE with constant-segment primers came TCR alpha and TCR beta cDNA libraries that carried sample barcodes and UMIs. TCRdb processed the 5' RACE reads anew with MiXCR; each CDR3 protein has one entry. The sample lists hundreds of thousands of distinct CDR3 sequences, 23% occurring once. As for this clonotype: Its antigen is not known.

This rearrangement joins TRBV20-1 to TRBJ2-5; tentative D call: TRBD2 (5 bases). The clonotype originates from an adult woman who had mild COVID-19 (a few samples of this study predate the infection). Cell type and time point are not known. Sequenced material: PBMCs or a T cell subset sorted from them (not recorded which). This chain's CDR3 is CSANAIAGPQETQYF. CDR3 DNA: TGCAGTGCTAATGCGATCGCGGGTCCCCAAGAGACCCAGTACTTC.